This T cell receptor beta chain is from a study of identical twins. The CDR3 contains 13 residues. V shed 7 bases and J shed 7 bases, with 16 bases lying between them. Germline CDR1 SQVTM, CDR2 ANQGSEA. This clonotype was observed at least ten times. Template switching added a universal primer binding site, and final cDNA carried unique molecular identifiers. Each CDR3 protein gets one entry after TCRdb re-called the 5' RACE reads with MiXCR. The repertoire includes approximately 700,000 distinct CDR3 sequences, roughly 6.2% of them detected once, and 1.5% to 2% sits in the top ten. The receptor was derived from a man aged 18 to 29 in good health. Sequenced input: naive T cells sorted from blood. The chain recombines TRBV29-1 with TRBJ1-4; a weak D match, TRBD1 (5 bases). CDR3: CSALGGMSEKLFF. The CDR3 DNA is TGCAGCGCCTTGGGGGGGATGAGTGAAAAACTGTTTTTT.